Each of the 16 T cell receptor beta chains below was sequenced from the same sample in a study of T cells in Graves' hyperthyroidism and ophthalmopathy. The source material, RNA transcripts, was used to amplify TCR beta CDR3 regions. Primed by the HTBI set, a first-round RT-PCR was run on the TCR CDR3. TCRdb redid the calling of the multiplex PCR reads with MiXCR, one entry per CDR3 protein. The sample lists about 710,000 distinct CDR3 sequences, around 17% occurring once. The source material was blood. These receptors were collected from a man younger than 35 with Graves' hyperthyroidism.

The genes are TRBV7-6 and TRBJ2-1; D gene uncertain. V shed 5 bases and J shed 6 bases, with 17 bases lying between them. Germline assignment: CDR1 SGHVS and CDR2 FNYEAQ. The CDR3 totals 15 residues. The CDR3 DNA sequence: TGTGCCAGCAGCCGAGTACTGTCAACCCGCAATGAGCAGTTCTTC. The encoded protein is CASSRVLSTRNEQFF.

This clonotype was seen more than once but under ten times. The germline gene is not matched at one end of the junction; a read error may be the cause. As DNA, the CDR3 is TGTGCCAGCAGCGAAGAAATCCGGACAGGGTTCCACGAGCAGTACTTC. Amino acids: CASSEEIRTGFHEQYF. This chain uses TRBV14 with TRBJ2-7; 8 nucleotides match TRBD1. The CDR3 length is 16 residues. Germline CDR1 reads SGHDN; CDR2 reads FVKESK.

In this sample, this clonotype turned up many times. The V call is TRBV20-1, the J call TRBJ2-3; TRBD2 aligns across 13 bases. The CDR3 is made up of 15 amino acids. The germline V gene encodes CDR1 DFQATT and CDR2 SNEGSKA (reference sequence). J gave up 5 bases and V 4 bases, and 6 bases lay outside the gene matches. The CDR3 region is CSATGLAGDLDTQYF. In DNA, the CDR3 is TGCAGTGCTACCGGACTAGCGGGAGATTTAGATACGCAGTATTTT.

This clonotype was seen repeatedly, ten times or more. The chain uses TRBV7-2 and TRBJ2-5; D is undetermined. This CDR3 contains 13 residues. V was trimmed by 3 bases and J by 5 bases, leaving 10 bases between them. Per germline, CDR1 SGHTA and CDR2 FQGNSA. CDR3 nucleotide sequence: TGTGCCAGCAGCTTTAACCCACGCGAGACCCAGTACTTC. Protein sequence: CASSFNPRETQYF.

The gene calls are TRBV20-1 and TRBJ2-7; 10 bases line up with TRBD2. V lost 5 bases, J lost 3 bases, and 13 bases stayed unmatched. Germline-derived CDR1 and CDR2 are DFQATT and SNEGSKA (reference sequence). CDR3 length: 16 residues. CDR3 sequence: CSARTSGSSTVYEQYF. The CDR3 DNA sequence: TGCAGTGCTCGGACTAGCGGTTCATCCACCGTCTACGAGCAGTACTTC.

This clonotype was counted a few times. V usage is TRBV28 and J usage is TRBJ1-3, with D hard to call. V shed 8 bases and J shed 6 bases, with 11 bases lying between them. The CDR3 covers 12 residues. Germline CDR1 is MDHEN and CDR2 is SYDVKM. CDR3 in amino acids: CASGQLQNTIYF. As DNA, the CDR3 is TGTGCCAGCGGCCAATTACAAAACACCATATATTTT.

This clonotype was counted at least ten times. V gene TRBV29-1 combines with J gene TRBJ2-3; TRBD1 aligns across 7 bases. Trimming took 6 bases from V and 0 from J; bases not matched to a gene: 6. The CDR3 covers 14 residues. Germline CDR1 reads SQVTM; CDR2 reads ANQGSEA. CDR3 residues: CSVRQGSSTDTQYF. CDR3 sequence (DNA): TGCAGCGTGCGACAGGGAAGTAGCACAGATACGCAGTATTTT.

The chain couples TRBV19 to TRBJ1-1, with D possibly TRBD1 on 6 matching bases. Trimming took 7 bases from V and 8 from J, leaving 11 bases between them. The CDR3 extends over 11 amino acids. Per the germline V gene, CDR1 is LNHDA and CDR2 is SQIVND (reference sequence). This CDR3 is CASNLQGEAFF. CDR3 nucleotide sequence: TGTGCCAGTAATCTACAGGGCGAAGCTTTCTTT.

This clonotype was found a few times. This chain connects TRBV6-1 to TRBJ2-5, with TRBD2 matching 7 bases. The CDR3 consists of 14 residues. The trim removed 7 bases at V and 5 bases at J, leaving 10 bases unmatched. Germline lookup yields CDR1 MNHNS and CDR2 SASEGT. CDR3 protein: CASTQPGGSETQYF. In DNA, the CDR3 is TGTGCCAGCACTCAACCGGGGGGTTCGGAGACCCAGTACTTC.

DNA of the CDR3: TGCAGTGCTAGAAAGGACGACTATAATTCACCCCTCCACTTT. This encodes CSARKDDYNSPLHF. The V call is TRBV20-1, the J call TRBJ1-6; D ambiguous. CDR1 and CDR2 from the germline V gene are DFQATT and SNEGSKA (reference sequence). Trimming stripped 2 bases from V and 3 bases from J, with 8 bases between. The length of the CDR3 is 14 residues.

In its sample, this clonotype was seen a few times. The chain employs TRBV20-1 and TRBJ2-1, with D possibly being TRBD1 or TRBD2 (5 bases each). CDR3 size: 14 residues. The ends were cut back, 6 bases at V and 6 bases at J, with 18 bases in the middle. Germline V gene data show CDR1 as DFQATT and CDR2 as SNEGSKA (reference sequence). This chain's CDR3 is CSALRDPTFNEQFF. DNA of the CDR3: TGCAGTGCCCTCCGGGACCCCACTTTCAATGAGCAGTTCTTC.

This clonotype occurred a few times. J is TRBJ2-7 and V is TRBV6-2 or TRBV6-3; D call uncertain. CDR1 MNHEY and CDR2 SVGEGT come from the germline V gene. This CDR3 spans 13 amino acids. Trimming left V 5 bases short and J 6 bases short, with 14 bases between. CDR3 residues: CASSTGRAREQYF. Written as DNA, the CDR3 is TGTGCCAGCAGTACCGGACGGGCCCGCGAGCAGTACTTC.

This clonotype was counted between two and nine times. The chain is built from TRBV28 and TRBJ2-6; D gene ambiguous. The germline CDR1 and CDR2 sequences are MDHEN and SYDVKM. Trimming pared 1 base from V and 1 base from J, leaving 5 bases between. The CDR3 spans 15 residues. CDR3 loop: CASSLFASGANVLTF. The CDR3 DNA reads TGTGCCAGCAGTTTATTCGCGTCTGGGGCCAACGTCCTGACTTTC.

This clonotype was observed many times. The gene calls are TRBV28 and TRBJ2-5, with a possible D match to TRBD1 (6 bases). The germline gives CDR1 MDHEN, CDR2 SYDVKM. V was shortened by 4 bases and J by 4 bases, with 19 bases between the two germline ends. CDR3 length: 16 amino acids. CDR3 protein: CASSSNPGRGGETQYF. CDR3 in DNA: TGTGCCAGCAGTTCGAACCCGGGGAGAGGGGGAGAGACCCAGTACTTC.

This rearrangement joins TRBV6-1 to TRBJ2-5; perhaps TRBD2 as D (5 bases). Germline CDR1 MNHNS, CDR2 SASEGT. The CDR3 loop spans 14 amino acids. V was pared by 7 bases and J by 7 bases, with 19 bases between. CDR3 amino acids: CASNTDLLLRTQYF. The CDR3 region has the DNA TGTGCCAGCAACACGGACTTACTTTTACGGACCCAGTACTTC.

This clonotype was detected many times. V is TRBV30 and J is TRBJ2-7; possibly TRBD2 for D (6 bases). Between the trimmed V and J ends, which lost 0 bases and 4 bases, there was a span of 10 bases. Germline V gene sequence: CDR1 GTSNPN, CDR2 SVGIG (reference sequence). CDR3 length: 13 residues. The CDR3 DNA is TGTGCCTGGAGTGTATCTCGGGGGTACGAGCAGTACTTC. Encoded protein: CAWSVSRGYEQYF. The full variable domain, rest sourced from reference TRBV30 and TRBJ2-7, is SQTIHQWPATLVQPVGSPLSLECTVEGTSNPNLYWYRQAAGRGLQLLFYSVGIGQISSEVPQNLSASRPQDRQFILSSKKLLLSDSGFYLCAWSVSRGYEQYFGPGTRLTVT.